This T cell receptor (beta chain) was sequenced during a study of vaccination effects on CD4 cells after COVID-19. As for the study in general: Before sequencing took place, the ViraFEST assay used viral peptide pools to expand antigen-specific CD4+ T cells. Samples taken from a few convalescent patients early and late after vaccination were obtained.

Data came from immunoSEQ multiplex PCR; TCRdb stores just in-frame clones and leaves some out. The sample gives tens of thousands of clones, about 70% of which show up once; 5% to 5.5% is in the top ten. Subsequent to roughly 9 days of culture, CD4+ T cells were isolated. Confirmation by PCR established that the person had SARS-CoV-2 infection between March and December 2020. Participants completed two doses of the BNT162b2 or mRNA-1273 vaccine. About this clone: Its antigen is still unknown.

CDR1 and CDR2 (germline): MNHEY, SVGEGT. The V end was cut by 6 bases, the J end by 1 base, with 15 bases between. This CDR3 contains 15 residues. This chain joins TRBV6-2 or TRBV6-3 and TRBJ1-1; D possibly corresponds to TRBD1 (6 bases). The clonotype was recovered from a human donor who had a prior SARS-CoV-2 infection. Sequenced here: CD4+ T cells from PBMCs cultured without peptide, sampled after COVID-19 vaccination. This CDR3 reads CASSHRALQNTEAFF. The CDR3 bases are TGTGCCAGCAGCCACAGGGCGCTCCAGAACACTGAAGCTTTCTTT.